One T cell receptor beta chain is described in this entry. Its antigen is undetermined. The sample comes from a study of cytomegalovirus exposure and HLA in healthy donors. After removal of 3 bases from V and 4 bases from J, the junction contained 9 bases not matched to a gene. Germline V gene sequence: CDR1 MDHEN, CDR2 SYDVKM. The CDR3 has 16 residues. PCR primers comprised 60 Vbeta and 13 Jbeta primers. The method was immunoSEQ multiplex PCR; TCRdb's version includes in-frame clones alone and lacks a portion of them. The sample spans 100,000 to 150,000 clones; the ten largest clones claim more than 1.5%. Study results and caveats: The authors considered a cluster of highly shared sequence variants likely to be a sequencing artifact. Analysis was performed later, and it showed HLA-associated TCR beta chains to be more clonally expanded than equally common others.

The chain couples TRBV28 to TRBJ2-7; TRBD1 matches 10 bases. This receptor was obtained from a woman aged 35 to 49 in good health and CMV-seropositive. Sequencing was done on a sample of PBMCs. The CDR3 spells CASSFGRDRGDYEQYF. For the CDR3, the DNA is TGTGCCAGCAGTTTCGGCCGGGACAGGGGTGATTACGAGCAGTACTTC.